The 29 T cell receptor beta chains reported below all come from one sample, sequenced in a study of T-cell reconstitution after alpha-beta-depleted transplantation in children (dated by TCRdb to about 2016). Libraries were constructed by PCR. Sequencing relied on an Illumina HiSeq 2500. TCR libraries were prepared with molecular barcoding, using unique molecular identifiers to normalize TCRbeta repertoire quantification. Starting from the raw public reads, TCRdb applied fastp trimming at Q25, assembled clones with MiXCR and retained in-frame beta chains. Entries are consolidated by CDR3 protein sequence, retaining the most common genes and DNA. The sample data list more than 200,000 distinct CDR3 sequences, and 17% of these were observed just once. About 41% of the sample is held by the ten biggest clonotypes. The treatment or condition label corresponds to: allogeneic hematopoietic cell transplantation with graft depleted of TCRalphabeta T cells and CD19 B cells.

The specimen was PBMCs, mostly from graft donor cells, collected 360 days after TCRalphabeta/CD19-depleted stem cell transplant. These receptor sequences come from a male patient aged 2 to 9 who had a stem cell transplant for acute lymphoblastic leukemia, so the T cells may come from the graft donor.

V is TRBV29-1 and J is TRBJ2-7, with TRBD1 matching over 9 bases. Germline CDR1 is SQVTM and CDR2 is ANQGSEA. After removal of 4 bases from V and 5 bases from J, the junction contained 9 bases not matched to a gene. The CDR3 is made up of 14 amino acids. This CDR3 is CSVAGTGSRHEQYF. The CDR3 DNA reads as TGCAGCGTTGCCGGGACAGGGAGCCGGCACGAGCAGTACTTC.

Only a few counts were recorded for this clonotype. This chain uses TRBV7-9 with TRBJ1-4; D is possibly TRBD1 (5 bases). The CDR3 runs to 13 residues. Trimming removed 1 base from V and 15 bases from J, with 15 bases in between. CDR1 is SEHNR, CDR2 FQNEAQ, per germline (reference sequence). This CDR3 reads CASSLEPQGEVFF. The CDR3 nucleotides are TGTGCCAGCAGCTTAGAACCCCAGGGTGAGGTGTTTTTT.

The genes are TRBV7-9 and TRBJ1-1; D ambiguous. Germline values: CDR1 SEHNR, CDR2 FQNEAQ (reference sequence). CDR3 length: 12 amino acids. The germline V and J ends were trimmed by 5 bases and 5 bases, with 9 bases remaining between them. CDR3 nucleotide sequence: TGTGCCAGCAGCCGAGATAAAACTGAAGCTTTCTTT. Residues: CASSRDKTEAFF.

In its sample, this clonotype was seen many times. V gene TRBV5-1 combines with J gene TRBJ1-2; the D gene is possibly TRBD1 (5 bases). V was pared by 4 bases and J by 0 bases, with 13 bases between. The germline V gene encodes CDR1 SGHRS and CDR2 YFSETQ. CDR3 length: 15 amino acids. The CDR3 nucleotides read TGCGCCAGCAGCCGGGGTACAGGTACTAACTATGGCTACACCTTC. This codes for CASSRGTGTNYGYTF.

This clonotype was detected only a few times. V and J are TRBV18 and TRBJ2-3, with a weak D call TRBD2 (6 bases). Looked up from germline, CDR1 is KGHSH and CDR2 is LQKENI. The CDR3 has 14 residues. Trimming shortened V by 3 bases and J by 4 bases, and 11 bases separated the two germline ends. The CDR3 sequence is CASSPLRGSDTQYF. The DNA for the CDR3 is TGTGCCAGCTCACCCTTACGGGGGTCAGATACGCAGTATTTT.

This clonotype was observed a handful of times. The chain employs TRBV20-1 and TRBJ2-5, with 8 bases identical to TRBD2. Trimming took 5 bases from V and 5 from J; bases not matched to a gene: 10. CDR1 and CDR2 (germline): DFQATT, SNEGSKA (reference sequence). This CDR3 contains 14 residues. CDR3 amino acids: CSAGPGLAGETQYF. The CDR3 coding sequence is TGCAGTGCTGGGCCAGGACTAGCCGGGGAGACCCAGTACTTC.

The table lists this clonotype with a count of one. This chain joins TRBV4-3 and TRBJ2-5; TRBD1 might be the D (5 bases). The CDR3 is 15 residues long. Trimming shortened V by 4 bases and J by 5 bases, and 17 bases separated the two germline ends. The germline V gene encodes CDR1 LGHNA and CDR2 YSLEER. CDR3 sequence: CASSLTPGLRETQYF. CDR3 DNA sequence: TGCGCCAGCAGCCTCACGCCAGGGTTGCGGGAGACCCAGTACTTC.

The rearrangement joins TRBV7-9 to TRBJ2-3; 7 bases are a match to TRBD1. This CDR3 is 15 amino acids long. J gave up 3 bases and V 5 bases, and 8 bases lay outside the gene matches. Germline CDR1 is SEHNR and CDR2 is FQNEAQ (reference sequence). As DNA, the CDR3 is TGTGCCAGCAGCCTCACAGGGGAAAGTACAGATACGCAGTATTTT. Translation: CASSLTGESTDTQYF.

This clonotype was found a few times. V usage is TRBV6-1 and J usage is TRBJ2-6; D perhaps matches TRBD2 (7 bases). The germline V gene encodes CDR1 MNHNS and CDR2 SASEGT. Between the trimmed V and J ends, which lost 5 bases and 2 bases, there was a span of 13 bases. The CDR3 covers 16 residues. The DNA for the CDR3 is TGTGCCAGCAGTCTCGCGGGGGCAGCTGGGGCCAACGTCCTGACTTTC. Translating it yields CASSLAGAAGANVLTF.

The chain combines TRBV6-5 with TRBJ2-3, with TRBD2 identical over 8 bases. The CDR3 runs 18 residues. The V and J ends lost 0 bases and 0 bases, in that order; junction bases with no gene match: 8. Germline CDR1 and CDR2: MNHEY and SVGAGI. CDR3 DNA: TGTGCCAGCAGTTACTCAGCGGGGGCCATAGCTAGCACAGATACGCAGTATTTT. This gives the protein CASSYSAGAIASTDTQYF.

This clonotype turned up a few times. The rearrangement links TRBV11-1 to TRBJ2-1, with TRBD1 matching over 10 bases. The V segment lost 0 bases and the J segment 3 bases; nucleotides outside the gene matches: 8. The CDR3 consists of 18 residues. CDR1 is SGHAT, CDR2 FQDESV, per germline (reference sequence). The CDR3 is CASSLAGSDRGNYNEQFF. The CDR3 nucleotides read TGTGCCAGCAGCTTAGCGGGTTCGGACAGGGGGAACTACAATGAGCAGTTCTTC.

This clonotype was detected a few times. The V call is TRBV18, the J call TRBJ2-3, with D maybe TRBD2 (5 bases). The CDR3 consists of 17 residues. Trimming stripped 3 bases from V and 0 bases from J, with 16 bases between. Looked up from germline, CDR1 is KGHSH and CDR2 is LQKENI. Here the CDR3 reads CASSPSSLGVSTDTQYF. In DNA form, the CDR3 reads TGTGCCAGCTCACCGAGTAGCCTCGGGGTCAGCACAGATACGCAGTATTTT.

This clonotype was counted between two and nine times. The chain carries TRBV6-5 and TRBJ2-6; D is undetermined. V was trimmed by 10 bases and J by 1 base, leaving 8 bases between them. Germline values: CDR1 MNHEY, CDR2 SVGAGI. The CDR3 totals 13 residues. The CDR3 DNA is TGTGCCATCCGCTCTTCTGGGGCCAACGTCCTGACTTTC. Protein sequence: CAIRSSGANVLTF.

This clonotype has a handful of counts. V usage is TRBV6-5 and J usage is TRBJ1-3, with D unresolved. The ends were cut back, 4 bases at V and 2 bases at J, with 12 bases in the middle. Germline CDR1 reads MNHEY; CDR2 reads SVGAGI. The CDR3 spans 15 residues. This chain's CDR3 is CASSSLGSTGNTIYF. In DNA form, the CDR3 reads TGTGCCAGCAGTTCCCTGGGCTCCACTGGAAACACCATATATTTT.

This clonotype showed up just a few times. This chain connects TRBV2 to TRBJ2-3; no reliable D call. V was trimmed by 4 bases and J by 2 bases, leaving 10 bases between them. This CDR3 is 14 amino acids long. CDR1 is SNHLY, CDR2 FYNNEI, per germline. CDR3 residues: CASSGMTITDTQYF. The CDR3 nucleotides read TGTGCCAGCAGTGGGATGACCATCACAGATACGCAGTATTTT.

In this sample, this clonotype turned up a few times. The chain combines TRBV18 with TRBJ2-7, with TRBD1 matching over 8 bases. The CDR3 loop spans 15 amino acids. Germline V CDR1 and CDR2: KGHSH, LQKENI. V lost 0 bases to trimming and J lost 2 bases; unmatched junction nucleotides: 3. CDR3 sequence reads: CASSPPQGAAYEQYF. The CDR3 coding sequence is TGTGCCAGCTCACCACCCCAGGGGGCTGCCTACGAGCAGTACTTC. The full variable domain, completed using reference TRBV18 and TRBJ2-7, is NAGVMQNPRHLVRRRGQEARLRCSPMKGHSHVYWYRQLPEEGLKFMVYLQKENIIDESGMPKERFSAEFPKEGPSILRIQQVVRGDSAAYFCASSPPQGAAYEQYFGPGTRLTVT.

This chain connects TRBV20-1 to TRBJ1-1; TRBD1 is a possible D gene (5 bases). With 1 base removed from V and 11 bases from J, the gap between germline ends came to 14 bases. CDR1 DFQATT and CDR2 SNEGSKA come from the germline V gene (reference sequence). The CDR3 sequence is 12 residues long. Here the CDR3 DNA reads TGCAGTGCTAGAGCTGAGGGGAGGGAGGCTTTCTTT. Translated, it gives CSARAEGREAFF.

This clonotype was seen a handful of times. This chain joins TRBV7-2 and TRBJ2-3; D unresolved. The CDR3 runs to 13 residues. Germline CDR1 and CDR2: SGHTA and FQGNSA. The V end was cut by 3 bases, the J end by 5 bases, with 9 bases between. The CDR3 is CASSFEIKDTQYF. The CDR3 DNA follows: TGTGCCAGCAGCTTCGAGATTAAAGATACGCAGTATTTT.

The rearrangement uses TRBV2 and TRBJ2-3; D might be TRBD1 (6 bases). The germline V gene encodes CDR1 SNHLY and CDR2 FYNNEI. CDR3 length: 13 residues. The V end lost 7 bases, the J end lost 6 bases, and 14 bases lay between the germline ends. The CDR3 nucleotides are TGTGCCAGCAAAAAGGACAGATCGGATACGCAGTATTTT. Its protein product is CASKKDRSDTQYF.

J is TRBJ2-1 and V is TRBV4-3; 12 bases map to TRBD2. Germline CDR1 and CDR2: LGHNA and YSLEER. The CDR3 runs to 16 residues. The V gene end was trimmed by 0 bases and the J gene end by 6 bases; junction bases not matched to a gene: 3. This chain's CDR3 is CASSQDELAGGNEQFF. CDR3 nucleotides: TGCGCCAGCAGCCAAGATGAACTAGCGGGAGGCAATGAGCAGTTCTTC.

The genes are TRBV5-1 and TRBJ2-7; possible D gene TRBD1, 5 bases. Trimming stripped 1 base from V and 3 bases from J, with 14 bases between. This CDR3 is 15 amino acids long. Germline-derived CDR1 and CDR2 are SGHRS and YFSETQ. The CDR3 loop is CASSLRWGGYYEQYF. CDR3 nucleotide sequence: TGCGCCAGCAGCTTGCGGTGGGGCGGATACTACGAGCAGTACTTC.

This clonotype was counted a few times. The V call is TRBV4-3, the J call TRBJ2-7; no clear D. The CDR3 sequence is 14 residues long. Germline assignment: CDR1 LGHNA and CDR2 YSLEER. The germline V and J ends were trimmed by 1 base and 6 bases, with 13 bases remaining between them. CDR3 DNA: TGCGCCAGCAGCCAAGTTCTGGGGATCGGCGAGCAGTACTTC. Protein: CASSQVLGIGEQYF.

Many counts were recorded for this clonotype. The chain uses TRBV10-3 and TRBJ2-2, with D unclear. The V gene's germline CDR1 is ENHRY and CDR2 SYGVKD. This CDR3 is 13 amino acids long. The germline V and J ends were trimmed by 6 bases and 4 bases, with 9 bases remaining between them. The CDR3 here is CAISTTFTGELFF. In DNA, the CDR3 is TGTGCCATCAGCACCACTTTCACCGGGGAGCTGTTTTTT.

The chain is built from TRBV20-1 and TRBJ2-7; the match to TRBD1 covers 9 bases. From germline, CDR1 is DFQATT and CDR2 SNEGSKA (reference sequence). The CDR3 consists of 19 residues. The CDR3: CSPRGWDRDSQGPSYEQYF. The DNA for the CDR3 is TGCAGCCCCCGGGGCTGGGACAGGGATAGCCAAGGGCCCTCCTACGAGCAGTACTTC.

Points on this clonotype: The junction departs from the called germline gene at one end, perhaps through a read error. The chain has TRBV12-3 or TRBV12-4 and TRBJ2-2; possibly TRBD2 for D (5 bases). The CDR3 extends over 18 amino acids. The CDR3 nucleotides are TGTACCAGCGGACCTGCCCCCCCCGGACCTACGAACACCGGGGAGCTGTTTTTT. Amino acids: CTSGPAPPGPTNTGELFF.

This clonotype was observed a few times. The CDR3 sequence: CASSLTPRNQETQYF. Written as DNA, the CDR3 is TGTGCCAGCAGTTTAACCCCACGGAACCAAGAGACCCAGTACTTC. V gene TRBV12-3 or TRBV12-4 combines with J gene TRBJ2-5, with D uncertain. V lost 2 bases and J 0 bases, leaving 10 bases between the germline ends. The CDR3 runs to 15 residues.

In its sample, this clonotype was seen a few times. The chain uses TRBV4-2 and TRBJ2-3; 11 bases are shared with TRBD2. This CDR3 contains 16 residues. Germline CDR1 LGHNA, CDR2 YNFKEQ. With V trimmed by 0 bases and J by 1 base, 0 bases remained unmatched. The CDR3 is CASSQELAGGTDTQYF. As DNA, the CDR3 is TGTGCCAGCAGCCAAGAACTAGCGGGGGGCACAGATACGCAGTATTTT.

The sample holds a few counts of this clonotype. The V and J genes are TRBV12-3 or TRBV12-4 and TRBJ2-7, with D uncertain. With 5 bases removed from V and 4 bases from J, the gap between germline ends came to 6 bases. CDR3 length equals 11 residues. CDR3 nucleotide sequence: TGTGCCAGCAGTGCCCTATACGAGCAGTACTTC. The encoded protein is CASSALYEQYF.

The chain has TRBV24-1 and TRBJ2-2; 7 nucleotides match TRBD1. The CDR3 extends over 16 amino acids. The V and J ends lost 2 bases and 4 bases, in that order; junction bases with no gene match: 6. Germline V gives CDR1 KGHDR, CDR2 SFDVKD. CDR3 nucleotide sequence: TGTGCCACCAGTGATTCGACAGGGACCCCCACCGGGGAGCTGTTTTTT. Translating gives CATSDSTGTPTGELFF.